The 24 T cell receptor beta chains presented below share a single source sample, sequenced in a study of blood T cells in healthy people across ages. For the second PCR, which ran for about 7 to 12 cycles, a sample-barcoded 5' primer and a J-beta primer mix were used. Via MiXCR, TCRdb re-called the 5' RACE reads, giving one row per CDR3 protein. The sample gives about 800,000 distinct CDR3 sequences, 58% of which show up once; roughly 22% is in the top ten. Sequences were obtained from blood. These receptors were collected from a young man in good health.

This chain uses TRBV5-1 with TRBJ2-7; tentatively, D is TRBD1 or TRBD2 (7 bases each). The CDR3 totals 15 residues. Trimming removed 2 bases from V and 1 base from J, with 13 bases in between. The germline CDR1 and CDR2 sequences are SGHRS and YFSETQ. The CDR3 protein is CASSFQGGNSYEQYF. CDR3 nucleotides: TGCGCCAGCAGCTTTCAGGGGGGGAATTCCTACGAGCAGTACTTC.

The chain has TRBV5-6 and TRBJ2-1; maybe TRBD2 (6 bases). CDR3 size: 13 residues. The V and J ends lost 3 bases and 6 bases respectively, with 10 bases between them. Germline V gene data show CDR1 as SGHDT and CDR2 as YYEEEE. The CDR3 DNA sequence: TGTGCCAGCAGCTGGGGGACTTTCAATGAGCAGTTCTTC. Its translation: CASSWGTFNEQFF.

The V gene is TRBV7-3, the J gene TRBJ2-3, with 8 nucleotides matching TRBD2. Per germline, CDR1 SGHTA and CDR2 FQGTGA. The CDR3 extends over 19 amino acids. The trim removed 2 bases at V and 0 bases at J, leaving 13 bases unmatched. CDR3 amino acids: CASSLRPVVAGISTDTQYF. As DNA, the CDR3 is TGTGCCAGCAGCTTACGCCCCGTAGTAGCGGGAATTAGCACAGATACGCAGTATTTT.

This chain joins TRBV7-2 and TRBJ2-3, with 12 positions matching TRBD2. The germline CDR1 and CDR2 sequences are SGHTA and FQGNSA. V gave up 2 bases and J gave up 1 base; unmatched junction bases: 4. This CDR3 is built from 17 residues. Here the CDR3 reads CASSLRLAGGGTDTQYF. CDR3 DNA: TGTGCCAGCAGCTTAAGGCTAGCGGGGGGGGGCACAGATACGCAGTATTTT.

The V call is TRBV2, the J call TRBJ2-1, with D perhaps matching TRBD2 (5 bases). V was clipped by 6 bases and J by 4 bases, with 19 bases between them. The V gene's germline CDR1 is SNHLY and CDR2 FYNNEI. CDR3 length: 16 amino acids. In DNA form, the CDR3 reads TGTGCCAGCAGCGTAAGGACTTACCGGGCATACAATGAGCAGTTCTTC. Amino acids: CASSVRTYRAYNEQFF.

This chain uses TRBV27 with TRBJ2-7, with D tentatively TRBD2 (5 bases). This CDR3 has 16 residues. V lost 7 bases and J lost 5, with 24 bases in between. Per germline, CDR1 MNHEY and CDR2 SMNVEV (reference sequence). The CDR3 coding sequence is TGTGCCAGCACCCGAAATGGACTCTCCCTGACCGACGAGCAGTACTTC. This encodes CASTRNGLSLTDEQYF.

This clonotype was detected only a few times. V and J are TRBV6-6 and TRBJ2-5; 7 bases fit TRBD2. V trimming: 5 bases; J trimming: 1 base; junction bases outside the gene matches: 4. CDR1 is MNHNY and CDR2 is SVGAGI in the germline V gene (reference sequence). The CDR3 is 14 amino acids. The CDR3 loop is CASSVSGGQETQYF. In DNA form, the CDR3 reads TGTGCCAGCAGTGTCTCGGGGGGCCAAGAGACCCAGTACTTC.

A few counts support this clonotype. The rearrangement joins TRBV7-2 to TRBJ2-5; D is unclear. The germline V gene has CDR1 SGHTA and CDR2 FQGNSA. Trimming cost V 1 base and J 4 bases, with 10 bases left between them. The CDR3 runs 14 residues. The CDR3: CASSLVVLPETQYF. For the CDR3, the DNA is TGTGCCAGCAGCTTAGTTGTGTTACCAGAGACCCAGTACTTC.

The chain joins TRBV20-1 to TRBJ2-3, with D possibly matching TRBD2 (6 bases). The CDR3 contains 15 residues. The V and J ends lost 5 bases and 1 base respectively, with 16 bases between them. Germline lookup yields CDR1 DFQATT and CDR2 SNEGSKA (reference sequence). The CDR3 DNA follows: TGCAGTGCTCCCCCGGCAGCTAGCGGCACAGATACGCAGTATTTT. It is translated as CSAPPAASGTDTQYF.

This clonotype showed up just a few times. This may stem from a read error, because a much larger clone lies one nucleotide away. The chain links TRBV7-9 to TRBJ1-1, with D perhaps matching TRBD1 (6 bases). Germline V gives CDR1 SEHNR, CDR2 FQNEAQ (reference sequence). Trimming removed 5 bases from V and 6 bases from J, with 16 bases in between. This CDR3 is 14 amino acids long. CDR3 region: CASSVDWDIAEAFF. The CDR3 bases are TGTGCCAGCAGCGTAGATTGGGACATCGCTGAAGCTTTCTTT.

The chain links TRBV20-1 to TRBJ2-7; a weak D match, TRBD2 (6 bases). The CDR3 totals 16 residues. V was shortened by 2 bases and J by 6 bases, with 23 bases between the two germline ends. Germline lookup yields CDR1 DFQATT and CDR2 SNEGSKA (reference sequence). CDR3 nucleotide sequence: TGCAGTGCTAGACGGGATTCTAGCGTACTCTCTGGCGAGCAGTACTTC. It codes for CSARRDSSVLSGEQYF.

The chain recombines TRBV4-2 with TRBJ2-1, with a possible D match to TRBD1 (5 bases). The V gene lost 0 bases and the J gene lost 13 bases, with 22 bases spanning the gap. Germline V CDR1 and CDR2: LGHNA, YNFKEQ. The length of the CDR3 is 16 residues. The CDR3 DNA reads TGTGCCAGCAGCCAAGATTTGCCCGCGCAGGGTGAGACCCAGTTCTTC. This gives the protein CASSQDLPAQGETQFF.

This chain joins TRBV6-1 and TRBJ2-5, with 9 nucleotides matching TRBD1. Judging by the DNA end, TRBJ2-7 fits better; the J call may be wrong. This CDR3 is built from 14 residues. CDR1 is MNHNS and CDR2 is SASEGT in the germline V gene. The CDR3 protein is CASTPGQGYYEQYF. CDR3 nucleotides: TGTGCCAGCACTCCGGGACAGGGCTACTACGAGCAGTACTTC.

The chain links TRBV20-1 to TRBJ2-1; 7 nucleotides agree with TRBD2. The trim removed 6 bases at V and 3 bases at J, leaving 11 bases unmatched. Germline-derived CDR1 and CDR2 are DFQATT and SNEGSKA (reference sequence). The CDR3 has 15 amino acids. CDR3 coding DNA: TGCAGTGCCCTCCACCCTAGCGGAGGCTACAATGAGCAGTTCTTC. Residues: CSALHPSGGYNEQFF.

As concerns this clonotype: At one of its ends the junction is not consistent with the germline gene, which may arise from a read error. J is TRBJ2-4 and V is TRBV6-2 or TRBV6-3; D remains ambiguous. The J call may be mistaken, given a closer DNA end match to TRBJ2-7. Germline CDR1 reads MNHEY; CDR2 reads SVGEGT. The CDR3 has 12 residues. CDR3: CASIYLDNEQYF. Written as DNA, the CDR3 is TGTGCCAGCATTTACCTTGATAACGAGCAGTACTTC.

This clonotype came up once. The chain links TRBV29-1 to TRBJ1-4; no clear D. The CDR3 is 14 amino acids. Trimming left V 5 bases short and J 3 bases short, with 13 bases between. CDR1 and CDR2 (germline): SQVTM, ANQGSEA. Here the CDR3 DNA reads TGCAGCGTTTCGGCAGCGTCATCTAATGAAAAACTGTTTTTT. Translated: CSVSAASSNEKLFF.

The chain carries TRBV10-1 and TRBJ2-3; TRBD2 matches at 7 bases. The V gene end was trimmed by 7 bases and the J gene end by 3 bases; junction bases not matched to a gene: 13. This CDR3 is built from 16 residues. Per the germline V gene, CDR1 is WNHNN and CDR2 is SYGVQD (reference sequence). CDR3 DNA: TGCGCCAGCACCGAGGGGAAAGCGGGGAGGACAGATACGCAGTATTTT. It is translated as CASTEGKAGRTDTQYF.

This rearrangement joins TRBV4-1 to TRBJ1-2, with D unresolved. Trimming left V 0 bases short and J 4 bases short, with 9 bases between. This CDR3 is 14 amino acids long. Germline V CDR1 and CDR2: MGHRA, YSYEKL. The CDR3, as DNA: TGCGCCAGCAGCCAAGATCCTGGGTCCTATGGCTACACCTTC. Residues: CASSQDPGSYGYTF.

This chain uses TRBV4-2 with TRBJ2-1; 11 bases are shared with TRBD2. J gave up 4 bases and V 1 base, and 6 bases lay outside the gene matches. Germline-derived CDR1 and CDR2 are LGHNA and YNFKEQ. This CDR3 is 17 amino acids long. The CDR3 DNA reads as TGTGCCAGCAGCCAAGGCCCGACTAGCGGGGAGTACAATGAGCAGTTCTTC. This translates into CASSQGPTSGEYNEQFF.

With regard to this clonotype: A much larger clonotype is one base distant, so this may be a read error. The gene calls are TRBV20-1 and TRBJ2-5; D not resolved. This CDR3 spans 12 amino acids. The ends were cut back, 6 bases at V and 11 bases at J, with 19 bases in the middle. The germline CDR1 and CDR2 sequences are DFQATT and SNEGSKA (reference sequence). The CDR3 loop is CSAQTPGNEQYF. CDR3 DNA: TGCAGTGCCCAAACCCCCGGTAATGAGCAGTACTTC.

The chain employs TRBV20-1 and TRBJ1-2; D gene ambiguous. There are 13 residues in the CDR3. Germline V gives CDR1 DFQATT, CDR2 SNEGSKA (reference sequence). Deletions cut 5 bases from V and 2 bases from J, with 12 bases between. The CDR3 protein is CSAPEGANYGYTF. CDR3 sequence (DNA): TGCAGTGCTCCAGAAGGTGCGAACTATGGCTACACCTTC.

The CDR3 reads CASSIGLAVETDTQYF. CDR3 coding DNA: TGCGCCAGCAGCATAGGACTAGCAGTAGAGACAGATACGCAGTATTTT. J is TRBJ2-3 and V is TRBV5-1; the match to TRBD2 covers 8 bases. Trimming cost V 4 bases and J 3 bases; bases outside gene matches: 10. Looked up from germline, CDR1 is SGHRS and CDR2 is YFSETQ. The CDR3 is 16 amino acids. Variable domain in full (rest from reference TRBV5-1 and TRBJ2-3): KAGVTQTPRYLIKTRGQQVTLSCSPISGHRSVSWYQQTPGQGLQFLFEYFSETQRNKGNFPGRFSGRQFSNSRSEMNVSTLELGDSALYLCASSIGLAVETDTQYFGPGTRLTVL.

The CDR3 DNA reads TGTGCCAGCAGTGGACAGGGCGGAATCACAGATACGCAGTATTTT. The encoded protein is CASSGQGGITDTQYF. The chain uses TRBV7-3 and TRBJ2-3; 8 nucleotides line up with TRBD1. Germline loops: CDR1 SGHTA, CDR2 FQGTGA. This CDR3 has 15 amino acids. V lost 6 bases, J lost 2 bases, and 7 bases stayed unmatched.

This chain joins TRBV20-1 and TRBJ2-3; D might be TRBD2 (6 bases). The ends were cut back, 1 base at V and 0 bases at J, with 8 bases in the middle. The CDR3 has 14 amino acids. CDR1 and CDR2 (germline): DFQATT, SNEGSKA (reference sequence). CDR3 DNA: TGCAGTGCTAGAGTAGCGGCTAGCACAGATACGCAGTATTTT. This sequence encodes CSARVAASTDTQYF.